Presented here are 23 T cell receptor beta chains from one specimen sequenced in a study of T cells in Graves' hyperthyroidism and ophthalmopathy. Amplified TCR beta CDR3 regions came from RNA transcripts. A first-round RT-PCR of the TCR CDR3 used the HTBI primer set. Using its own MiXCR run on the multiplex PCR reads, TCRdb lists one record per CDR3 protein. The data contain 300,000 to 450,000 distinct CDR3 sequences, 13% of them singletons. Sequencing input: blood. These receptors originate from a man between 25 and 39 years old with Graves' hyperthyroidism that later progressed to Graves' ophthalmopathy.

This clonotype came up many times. The CDR3 nucleotides are TGTGCCTGGAACCATCAGTCCGATACGCAGTATTTT. As protein: CAWNHQSDTQYF. The chain joins TRBV30 to TRBJ2-3; D is uncertain. This CDR3 contains 12 residues. The germline CDR1 and CDR2 sequences are GTSNPN and SVGIG (reference sequence). The ends were cut back, 4 bases at V and 6 bases at J, with 11 bases in the middle.

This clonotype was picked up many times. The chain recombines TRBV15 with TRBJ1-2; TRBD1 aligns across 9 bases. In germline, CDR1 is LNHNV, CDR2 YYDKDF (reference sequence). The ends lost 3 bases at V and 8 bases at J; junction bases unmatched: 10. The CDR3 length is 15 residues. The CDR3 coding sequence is TGTGCCACCAGCAGGGAGTCACAGGGGGCAAGGGGCTACACCTTC. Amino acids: CATSRESQGARGYTF. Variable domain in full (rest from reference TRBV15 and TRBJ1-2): DAMVIQNPRYQVTQFGKPVTLSCSQTLNHNVMYWYQQKSSQAPKLLFHYYDKDFNNEADTPDNFQSRRPNTSFCFLDIRSPGLGDTAMYLCATSRESQGARGYTFGSGTRLTVV.

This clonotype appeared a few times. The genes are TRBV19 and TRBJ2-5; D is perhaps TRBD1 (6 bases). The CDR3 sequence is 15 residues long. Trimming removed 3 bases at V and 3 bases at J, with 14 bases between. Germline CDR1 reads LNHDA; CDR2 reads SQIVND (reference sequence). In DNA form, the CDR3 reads TGTGCCAGTAGTATTAGGGGCAGGGGTAAAGAGACCCAGTACTTC. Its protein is CASSIRGRGKETQYF.

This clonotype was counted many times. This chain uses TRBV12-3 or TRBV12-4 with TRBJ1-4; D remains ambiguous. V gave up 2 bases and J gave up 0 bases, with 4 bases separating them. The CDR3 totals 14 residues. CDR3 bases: TGTGCCAGCAGTTTACGGGCAACTAATGAAAAACTGTTTTTT. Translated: CASSLRATNEKLFF.

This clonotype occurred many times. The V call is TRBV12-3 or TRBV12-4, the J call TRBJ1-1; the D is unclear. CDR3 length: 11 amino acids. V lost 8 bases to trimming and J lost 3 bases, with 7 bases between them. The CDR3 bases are TGTGCCAGCGGGGAGTACACTGAAGCTTTCTTT. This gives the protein CASGEYTEAFF.

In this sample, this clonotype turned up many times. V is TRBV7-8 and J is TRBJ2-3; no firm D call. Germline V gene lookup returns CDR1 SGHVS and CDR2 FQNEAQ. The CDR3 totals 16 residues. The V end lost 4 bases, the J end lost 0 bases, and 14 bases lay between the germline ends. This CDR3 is CASSSRVLNSTDTQYF. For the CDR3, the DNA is TGTGCCAGCAGCTCCCGGGTCTTAAATAGCACAGATACGCAGTATTTT.

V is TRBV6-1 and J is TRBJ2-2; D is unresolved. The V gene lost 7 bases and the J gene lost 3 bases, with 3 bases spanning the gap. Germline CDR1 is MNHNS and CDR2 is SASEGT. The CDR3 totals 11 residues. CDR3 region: CASKDTGELFF. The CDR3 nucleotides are TGTGCCAGCAAGGACACCGGGGAGCTGTTTTTT.

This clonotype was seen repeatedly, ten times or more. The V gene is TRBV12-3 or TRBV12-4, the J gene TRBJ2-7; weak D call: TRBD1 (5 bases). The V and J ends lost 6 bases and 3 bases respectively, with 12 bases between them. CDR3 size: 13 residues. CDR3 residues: CASSSARGYEQYF. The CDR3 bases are TGTGCCAGCAGCTCTGCAAGGGGCTACGAGCAGTACTTC.

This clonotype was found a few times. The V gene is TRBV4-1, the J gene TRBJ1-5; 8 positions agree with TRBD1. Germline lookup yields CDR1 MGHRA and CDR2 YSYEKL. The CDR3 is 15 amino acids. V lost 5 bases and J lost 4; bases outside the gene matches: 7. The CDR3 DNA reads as TGCGCCAGCAGCGTCGGACAGGGTGGGAATCAGCCCCAGCATTTT. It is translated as CASSVGQGGNQPQHF.

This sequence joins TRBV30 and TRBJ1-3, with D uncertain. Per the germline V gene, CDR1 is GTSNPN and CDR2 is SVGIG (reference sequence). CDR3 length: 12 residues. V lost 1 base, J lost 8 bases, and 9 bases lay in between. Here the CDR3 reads CAWSASPDTIYF. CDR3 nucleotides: TGTGCCTGGAGTGCCTCCCCCGACACCATATATTTT.

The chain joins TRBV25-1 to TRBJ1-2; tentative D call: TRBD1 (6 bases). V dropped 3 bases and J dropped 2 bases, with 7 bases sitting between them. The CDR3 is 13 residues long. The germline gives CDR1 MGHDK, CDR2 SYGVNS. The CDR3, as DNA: TGTGCCAGCAGTGATGGACAGAACTATGGCTACACCTTC. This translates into CASSDGQNYGYTF.

The DNA of the CDR3 is TGTGCCAGCAGCTCCCAGGGACCCTATGGCTACACCTTC. It yields the protein CASSSQGPYGYTF. The genes are TRBV7-9 and TRBJ1-2; D perhaps matches TRBD1 (5 bases). The CDR3 sequence is 13 residues long. The V and J ends lost 4 bases and 4 bases respectively, with 10 bases between them. Germline-derived CDR1 and CDR2 are SEHNR and FQNEAQ (reference sequence).

The CDR3 DNA is TGTGCCAGCAGTGAGGGGGGGTACACAGATACGCAGTATTTT. It translates to CASSEGGYTDTQYF. V is TRBV28 and J is TRBJ2-3, with a possible D match to TRBD2 (7 bases). The CDR3 contains 14 residues. Between the trimmed V and J ends, which lost 5 bases and 2 bases, there was a span of 11 bases. Germline CDR1 is MDHEN and CDR2 is SYDVKM.

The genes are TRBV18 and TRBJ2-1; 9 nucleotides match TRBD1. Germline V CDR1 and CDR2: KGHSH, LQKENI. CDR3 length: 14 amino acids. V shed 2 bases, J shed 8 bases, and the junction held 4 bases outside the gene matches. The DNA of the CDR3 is TGTGCCAGCTCACCAGGGACAGGGTTTGATGAGCAGTTCTTC. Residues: CASSPGTGFDEQFF.

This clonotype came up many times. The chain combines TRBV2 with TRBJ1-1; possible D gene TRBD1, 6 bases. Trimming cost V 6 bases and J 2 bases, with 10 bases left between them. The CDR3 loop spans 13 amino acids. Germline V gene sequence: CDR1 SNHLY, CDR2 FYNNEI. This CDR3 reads CASRRTANTEAFF. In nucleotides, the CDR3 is TGTGCCAGCAGAAGGACAGCCAACACTGAAGCTTTCTTT.

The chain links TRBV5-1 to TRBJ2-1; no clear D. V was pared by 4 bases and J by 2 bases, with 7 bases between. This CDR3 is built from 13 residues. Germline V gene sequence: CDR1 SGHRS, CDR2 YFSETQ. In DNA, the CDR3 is TGCGCCAGCAGCGTGACAACCTACAATGAGCAGTTCTTC. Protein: CASSVTTYNEQFF. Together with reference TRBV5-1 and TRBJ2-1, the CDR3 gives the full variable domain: KAGVTQTPRYLIKTRGQQVTLSCSPISGHRSVSWYQQTPGQGLQFLFEYFSETQRNKGNFPGRFSGRQFSNSRSEMNVSTLELGDSALYLCASSVTTYNEQFFGPGTRLTVL.

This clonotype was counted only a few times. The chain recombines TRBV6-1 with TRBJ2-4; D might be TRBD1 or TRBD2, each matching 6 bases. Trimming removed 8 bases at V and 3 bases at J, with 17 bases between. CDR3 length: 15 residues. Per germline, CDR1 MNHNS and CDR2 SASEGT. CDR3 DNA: TGTGCCAGCGGGCCTAGGGGGGCGGGCAAAAACATTCAGTACTTC. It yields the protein CASGPRGAGKNIQYF.

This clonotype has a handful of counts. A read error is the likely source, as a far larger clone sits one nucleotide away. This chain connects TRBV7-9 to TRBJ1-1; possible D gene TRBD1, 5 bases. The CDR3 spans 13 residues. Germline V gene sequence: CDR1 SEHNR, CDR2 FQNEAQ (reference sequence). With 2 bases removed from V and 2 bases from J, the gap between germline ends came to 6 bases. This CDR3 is CASSLRDNTEAFF. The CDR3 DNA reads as TGTGCCAGCAGCTTACGGGACAACACTGAAGCTTTCTTT.

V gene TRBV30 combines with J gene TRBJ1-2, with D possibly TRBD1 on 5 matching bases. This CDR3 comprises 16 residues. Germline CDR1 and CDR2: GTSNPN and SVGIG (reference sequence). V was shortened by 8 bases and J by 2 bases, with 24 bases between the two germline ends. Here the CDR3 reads CAGEDRGGLKNYGYTF. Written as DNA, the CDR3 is TGTGCCGGAGAGGACCGCGGGGGTCTTAAGAACTATGGCTACACCTTC.

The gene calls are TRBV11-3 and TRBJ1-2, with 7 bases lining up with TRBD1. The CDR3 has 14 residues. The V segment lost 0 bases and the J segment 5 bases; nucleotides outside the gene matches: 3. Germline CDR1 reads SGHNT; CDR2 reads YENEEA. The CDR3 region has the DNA TGTGCCAGCAGCTTAGAAGGGACAGATTATGGCTACACCTTC. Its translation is CASSLEGTDYGYTF.

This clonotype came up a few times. The CDR3: CASSPPGQQVGNTEAFF. CDR3 coding DNA: TGTGCCAGCTCACCACCGGGACAACAGGTGGGGAACACTGAAGCTTTCTTT. The chain has TRBV18 and TRBJ1-1; possibly TRBD1 for D (6 bases). The V gene's germline CDR1 is KGHSH and CDR2 LQKENI. Trimming pared 0 bases from V and 1 base from J, leaving 15 bases between. This CDR3 has 17 amino acids.

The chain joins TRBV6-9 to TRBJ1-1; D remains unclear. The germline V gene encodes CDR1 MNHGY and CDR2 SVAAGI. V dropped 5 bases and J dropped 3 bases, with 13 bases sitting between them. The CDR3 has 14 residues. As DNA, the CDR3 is TGTGCCAGCAGTGACCCGCGGGAGGACACTGAAGCTTTCTTT. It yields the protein CASSDPREDTEAFF.

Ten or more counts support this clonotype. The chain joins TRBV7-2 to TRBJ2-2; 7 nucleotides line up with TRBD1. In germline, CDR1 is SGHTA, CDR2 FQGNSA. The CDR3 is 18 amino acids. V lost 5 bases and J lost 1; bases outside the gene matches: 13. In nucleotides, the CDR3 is TGTGCCAGCAGCCCACCGGGTTTAGGGACAGTGAACACCGGGGAGCTGTTTTTT. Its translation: CASSPPGLGTVNTGELFF.